This paragraph reports one TCR beta chain. This specimen comes from a study of blood T cell repertoires in COVID-19. Profiled with immunoSEQ multiplex PCR; TCRdb holds only in-frame clones, not every one. Here the sample spans more than 80,000 clones, around 86% being singletons. The CDR3 length is 15 residues. Germline CDR1 is SNHLY and CDR2 is FYNNEI. V was shortened by 6 bases and J by 0 bases, with 12 bases between the two germline ends. Sequencing used peripheral blood. V is TRBV2 and J is TRBJ1-3; the D gene is possibly TRBD1 (5 bases). The origin of this receptor is an older woman with acute or convalescent COVID-19. The CDR3 protein is CASSADSNSGNTIYF. CDR3 nucleotides: TGTGCCAGCAGCGCCGACAGCAACTCTGGAAACACCATATATTTT.